This T cell receptor (beta chain) was captured by sequencing in a study of beta chain features in type 1 diabetes. General study findings and limits: Shorter TCRB CDR3s, moderately but significantly so, were found in Type 1 diabetes patients in all four CD4+ subsets.

Sequencing targeted expressed TCRB transcripts, as all isolated RNA had been reverse transcribed. The repertoire was sequenced with immunoSEQ multiplex PCR; TCRdb's copy has only in-frame clones and lacks some. The sample lists a few hundred thousand clones, around 21% occurring once. Remarks on this clone: The antigen remains unidentified.

Germline loops: CDR1 SGHRS, CDR2 YFSETQ. This CDR3 region has 16 residues. The germline V and J ends were trimmed by 0 bases and 8 bases, with 21 bases remaining between them. The TCR sequence derives from a woman in her thirties or forties with type 1 diabetes. This chain uses TRBV5-1 with TRBJ2-7, with D perhaps matching TRBD2 (5 bases). The sequenced sample consisted of naive CD4+ T cells from blood. CDR3 bases: TGCGCCAGCAGCTTGGCTGGAGCGGACCTACAGCTCCAGCAGTACTTC. Protein sequence: CASSLAGADLQLQQYF.